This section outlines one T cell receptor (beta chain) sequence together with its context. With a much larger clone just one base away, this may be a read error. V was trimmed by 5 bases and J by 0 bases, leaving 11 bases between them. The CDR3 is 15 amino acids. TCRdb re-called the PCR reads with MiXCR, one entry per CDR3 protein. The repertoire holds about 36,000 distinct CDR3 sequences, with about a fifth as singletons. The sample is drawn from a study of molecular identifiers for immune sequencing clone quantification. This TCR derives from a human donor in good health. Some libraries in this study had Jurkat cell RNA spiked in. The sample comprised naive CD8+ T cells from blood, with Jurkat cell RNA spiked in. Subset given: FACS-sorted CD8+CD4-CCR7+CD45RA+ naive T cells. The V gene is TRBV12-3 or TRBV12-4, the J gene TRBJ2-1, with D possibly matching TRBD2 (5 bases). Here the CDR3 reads CASSSGRLSYNEQFF. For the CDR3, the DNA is TGTGCCAGCAGTAGCGGCAGACTCTCCTACAATGAGCAGTTCTTC.